This T cell receptor (beta chain) was recovered during a study of human T cells and chemical hapten exposure. Study details: Investigators sensitized roughly 2 cm by roughly 2 cm of upper inner arm skin with 2% DPC. In the approximately 24-week study, patients were dosed weekly with diphenylcyclopropenone on the scalp throughout.

Trimming cost V 1 base and J 0 bases, with 9 bases left between them. Germline-derived CDR1 and CDR2 are KGHSH and LQKENI. The CDR3 contains 15 residues. The time point was: pre-sensitization, week 0. The treatment denotes: therapeutic diphenylcyclopropenone sensitization with weekly scalp DPC. The library gave individual cDNA molecules unique molecular identifiers. Original analysis: A per-sample median of around 91,000 TCRs was observed, with counts ranging from about 23,224 to 690,600. TCRdb re-analysed the RACE reads in MiXCR, keeping a single row per CDR3 protein. In this record, the V and J calls reflect TCRdb's handling and not the investigators' own analysis. The sample carries some 38,000 distinct CDR3 sequences, approximately 7.6% recorded once.

The chain carries TRBV18 and TRBJ1-2, with D possibly TRBD1 on 5 matching bases. The receptor was isolated from a woman between 50 and 59 years old with alopecia areata. Some clones in this sample may be carry-over from other donors' samples. The source was whole blood, collected in connection with sensitization to the hapten diphenylcyclopropenone (DPC). The CDR3 loop reads CASSPQGNTNYGYTF. CDR3 coding DNA: TGTGCCAGCTCACCACAGGGGAATACTAACTATGGCTACACCTTC.